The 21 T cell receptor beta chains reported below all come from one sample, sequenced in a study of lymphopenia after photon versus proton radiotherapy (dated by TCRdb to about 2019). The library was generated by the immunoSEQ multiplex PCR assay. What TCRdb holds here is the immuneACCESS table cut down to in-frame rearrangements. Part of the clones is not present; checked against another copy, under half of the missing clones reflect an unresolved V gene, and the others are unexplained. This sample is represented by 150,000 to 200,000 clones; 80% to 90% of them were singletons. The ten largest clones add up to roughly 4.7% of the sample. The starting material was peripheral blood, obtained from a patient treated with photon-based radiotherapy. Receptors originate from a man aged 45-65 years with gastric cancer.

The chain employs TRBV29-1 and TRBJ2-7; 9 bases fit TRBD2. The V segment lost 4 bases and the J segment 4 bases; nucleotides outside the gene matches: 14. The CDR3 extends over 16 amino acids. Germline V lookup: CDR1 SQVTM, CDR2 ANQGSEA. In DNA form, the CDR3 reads TGCAGCGTTGGGAGGTACCGAGCGGGAGGACCGTACGAGCAGTACTTC. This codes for CSVGRYRAGGPYEQYF.

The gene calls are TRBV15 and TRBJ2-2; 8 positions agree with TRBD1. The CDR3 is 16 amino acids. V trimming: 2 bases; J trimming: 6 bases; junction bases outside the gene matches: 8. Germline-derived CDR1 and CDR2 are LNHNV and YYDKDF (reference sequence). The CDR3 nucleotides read TGTGCCACCAGCAGACATCGGACAGGGAGTCCCGGGGAGCTGTTTTTT. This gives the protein CATSRHRTGSPGELFF.

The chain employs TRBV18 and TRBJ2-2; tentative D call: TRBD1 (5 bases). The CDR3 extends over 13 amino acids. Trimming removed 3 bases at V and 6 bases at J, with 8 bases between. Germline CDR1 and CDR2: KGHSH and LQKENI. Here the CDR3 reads CASSPRVAGELFF. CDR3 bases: TGTGCCAGCTCACCCAGGGTCGCCGGGGAGCTGTTTTTT.

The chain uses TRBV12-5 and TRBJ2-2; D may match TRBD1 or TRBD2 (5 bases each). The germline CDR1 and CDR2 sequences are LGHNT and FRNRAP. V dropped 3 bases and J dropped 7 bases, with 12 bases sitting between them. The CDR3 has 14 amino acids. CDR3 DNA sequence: TGTGCTAGTGGTTTCAGAGGGGAGTACGGGGAGCTGTTTTTT. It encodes CASGFRGEYGELFF.

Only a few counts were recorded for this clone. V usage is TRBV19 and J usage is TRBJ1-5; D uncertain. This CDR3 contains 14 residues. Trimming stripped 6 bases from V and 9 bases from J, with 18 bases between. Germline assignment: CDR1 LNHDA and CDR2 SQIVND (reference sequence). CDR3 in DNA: TGTGCCAGTAGCCCAGGACGGATAGAAAGGCCCCAGCATTTT. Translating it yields CASSPGRIERPQHF.

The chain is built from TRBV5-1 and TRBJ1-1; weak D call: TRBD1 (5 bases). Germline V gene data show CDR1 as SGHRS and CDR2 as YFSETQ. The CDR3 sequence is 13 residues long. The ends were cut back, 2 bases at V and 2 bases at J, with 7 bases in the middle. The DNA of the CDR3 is TGCGCCAGCAGCTTCGACAGAAACACTGAAGCTTTCTTT. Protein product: CASSFDRNTEAFF. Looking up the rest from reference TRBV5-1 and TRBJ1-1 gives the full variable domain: KAGVTQTPRYLIKTRGQQVTLSCSPISGHRSVSWYQQTPGQGLQFLFEYFSETQRNKGNFPGRFSGRQFSNSRSEMNVSTLELGDSALYLCASSFDRNTEAFFGQGTRLTVV.

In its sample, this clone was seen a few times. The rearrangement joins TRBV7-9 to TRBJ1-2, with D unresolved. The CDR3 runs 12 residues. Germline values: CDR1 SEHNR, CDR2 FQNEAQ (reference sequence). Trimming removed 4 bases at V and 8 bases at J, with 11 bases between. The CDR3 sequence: CASSSELGGYTF. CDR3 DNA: TGTGCCAGCAGCTCAGAACTAGGGGGCTACACCTTC.

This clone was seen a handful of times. For the CDR3, the DNA is TGTGCCACCAGCAGTGCCACCTTC. It codes for CATSSATF. The chain recombines TRBV15 with TRBJ1-2; D not certain. Germline V gene data show CDR1 as LNHNV and CDR2 as YYDKDF (reference sequence). Trimming pared 3 bases from V and 13 bases from J, leaving 3 bases between. This CDR3 comprises 8 residues.

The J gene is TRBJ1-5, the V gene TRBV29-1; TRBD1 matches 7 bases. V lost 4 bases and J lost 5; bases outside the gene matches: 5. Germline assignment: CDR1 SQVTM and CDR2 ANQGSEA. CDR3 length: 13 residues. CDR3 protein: CSVGRGPYQPQHF. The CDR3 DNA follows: TGCAGCGTTGGAAGGGGGCCGTATCAGCCCCAGCATTTT.

CDR3 DNA: TGTGCCAGCAGTTACTCGCGGGGACCTAGCTCCTACGAGCAGTACTTC. Translation gives CASSYSRGPSSYEQYF. The chain combines TRBV6-5 with TRBJ2-7; a possible D gene is TRBD2 (6 bases). There are 16 residues in the CDR3. Trimming removed 0 bases at V and 0 bases at J, with 12 bases between. Germline values: CDR1 MNHEY, CDR2 SVGAGI.

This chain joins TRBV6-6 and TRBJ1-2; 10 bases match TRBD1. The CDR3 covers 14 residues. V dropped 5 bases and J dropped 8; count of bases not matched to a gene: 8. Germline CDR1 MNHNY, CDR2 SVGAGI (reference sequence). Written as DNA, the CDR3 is TGTGCCAGCAGTGGGGACAGGGGCCAAAGGGGCTACACCTTC. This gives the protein CASSGDRGQRGYTF.

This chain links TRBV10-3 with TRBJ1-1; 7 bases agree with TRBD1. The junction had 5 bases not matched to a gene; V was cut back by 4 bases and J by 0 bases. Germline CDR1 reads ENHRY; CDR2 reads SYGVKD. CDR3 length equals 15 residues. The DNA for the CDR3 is TGTGCCATCAGTGCTAGACAGGGTGTGAACACTGAAGCTTTCTTT. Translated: CAISARQGVNTEAFF.

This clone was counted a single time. The DNA for the CDR3 is TGTGCCAGCAGCTTAGACGCTGGACTAGCGGCAGAGACCCAGTACTTC. Protein: CASSLDAGLAAETQYF. The chain combines TRBV11-2 with TRBJ2-5; 10 nucleotides match TRBD2. The CDR3 consists of 16 residues. The germline gives CDR1 SGHAT, CDR2 FQNNGV. The trim removed 0 bases at V and 4 bases at J, leaving 5 bases unmatched. Together with reference TRBV11-2 and TRBJ2-5, the CDR3 gives the full variable domain: EAGVAQSPRYKIIEKRQSVAFWCNPISGHATLYWYQQILGQGPKLLIQFQNNGVVDDSQLPKDRFSAERLKGVDSTLKIQPAKLEDSAVYLCASSLDAGLAAETQYFGPGTRLLVL.

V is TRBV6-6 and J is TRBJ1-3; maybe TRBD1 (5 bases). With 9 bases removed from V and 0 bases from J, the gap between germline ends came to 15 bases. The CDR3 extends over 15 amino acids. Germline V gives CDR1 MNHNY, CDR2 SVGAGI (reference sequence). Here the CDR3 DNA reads TGTGCCAGTAACTCGGGGCAGCGCTCTGGAAACACCATATATTTT. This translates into CASNSGQRSGNTIYF.

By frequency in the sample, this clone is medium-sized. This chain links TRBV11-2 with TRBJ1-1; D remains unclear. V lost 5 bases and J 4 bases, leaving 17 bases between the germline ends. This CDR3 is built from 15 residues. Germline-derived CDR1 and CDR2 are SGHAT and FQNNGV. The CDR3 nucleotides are TGTGCCAGCAGCATGACCGGGTCTGGGAGCACTGAAGCTTTCTTT. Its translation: CASSMTGSGSTEAFF.

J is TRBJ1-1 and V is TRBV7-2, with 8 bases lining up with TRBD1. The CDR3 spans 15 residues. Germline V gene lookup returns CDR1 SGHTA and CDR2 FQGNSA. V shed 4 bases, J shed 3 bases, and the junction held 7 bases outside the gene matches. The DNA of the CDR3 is TGTGCCAGCAGCTCGCTAGGACAGGGATACACTGAAGCTTTCTTT. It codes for CASSSLGQGYTEAFF.

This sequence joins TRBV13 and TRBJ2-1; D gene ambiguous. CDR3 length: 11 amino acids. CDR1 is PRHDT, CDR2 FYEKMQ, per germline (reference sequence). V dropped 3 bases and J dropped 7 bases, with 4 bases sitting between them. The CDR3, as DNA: TGTGCCAGCAGCTTGACGAATGAGCAGTTCTTC. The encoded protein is CASSLTNEQFF.

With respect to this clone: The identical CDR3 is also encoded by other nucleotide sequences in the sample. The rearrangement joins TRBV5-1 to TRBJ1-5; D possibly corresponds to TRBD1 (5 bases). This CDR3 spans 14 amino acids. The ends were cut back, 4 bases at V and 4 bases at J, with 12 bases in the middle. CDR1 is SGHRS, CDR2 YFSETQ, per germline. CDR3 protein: CASSLGGGNQPQHF. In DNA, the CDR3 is TGCGCCAGCAGCCTCGGTGGGGGGAATCAGCCCCAGCATTTT.

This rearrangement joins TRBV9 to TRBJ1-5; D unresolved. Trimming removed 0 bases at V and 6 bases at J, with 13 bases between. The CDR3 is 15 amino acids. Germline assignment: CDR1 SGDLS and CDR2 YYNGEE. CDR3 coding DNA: TGTGCCAGCAGCGTAGGTCTGTCTTTGGGTCAGCCCCAGCATTTT. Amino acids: CASSVGLSLGQPQHF.

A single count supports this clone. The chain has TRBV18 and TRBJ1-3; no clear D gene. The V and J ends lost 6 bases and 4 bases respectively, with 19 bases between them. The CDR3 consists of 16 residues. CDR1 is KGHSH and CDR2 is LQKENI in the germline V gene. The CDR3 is CASSPDSGIPGNTIYF. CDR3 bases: TGTGCCAGCTCTCCCGACTCAGGAATCCCCGGAAACACCATATATTTT. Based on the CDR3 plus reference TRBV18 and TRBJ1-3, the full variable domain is NAGVMQNPRHLVRRRGQEARLRCSPMKGHSHVYWYRQLPEEGLKFMVYLQKENIIDESGMPKERFSAEFPKEGPSILRIQQVVRGDSAAYFCASSPDSGIPGNTIYFGEGSWLTVV.

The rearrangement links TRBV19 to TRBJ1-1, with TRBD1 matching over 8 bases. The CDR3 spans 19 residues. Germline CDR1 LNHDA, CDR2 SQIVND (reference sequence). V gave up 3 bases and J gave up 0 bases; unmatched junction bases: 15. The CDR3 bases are TGTGCCAGTAGTATCTTTCCGGCAGGGGGCAACATGATGAACACTGAAGCTTTCTTT. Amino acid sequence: CASSIFPAGGNMMNTEAFF.